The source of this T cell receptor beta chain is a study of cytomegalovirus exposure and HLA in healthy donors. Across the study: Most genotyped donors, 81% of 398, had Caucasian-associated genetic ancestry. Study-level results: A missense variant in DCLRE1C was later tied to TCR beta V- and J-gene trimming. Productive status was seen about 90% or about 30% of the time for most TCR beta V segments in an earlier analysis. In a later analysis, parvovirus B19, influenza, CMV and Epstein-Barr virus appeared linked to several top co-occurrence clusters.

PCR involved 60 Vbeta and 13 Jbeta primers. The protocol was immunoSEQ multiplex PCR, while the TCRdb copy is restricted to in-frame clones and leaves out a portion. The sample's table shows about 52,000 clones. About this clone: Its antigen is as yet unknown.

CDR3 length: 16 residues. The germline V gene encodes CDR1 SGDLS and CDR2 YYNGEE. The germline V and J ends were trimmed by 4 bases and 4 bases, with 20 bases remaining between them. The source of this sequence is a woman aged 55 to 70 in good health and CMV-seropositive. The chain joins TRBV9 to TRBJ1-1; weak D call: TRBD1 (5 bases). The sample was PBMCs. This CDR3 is CASSPSGGGGTTEAFF. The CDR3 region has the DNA TGTGCCAGCAGCCCAAGCGGTGGGGGAGGAACCACTGAAGCTTTCTTT.